The 32 T cell receptor beta chains given below trace back to one sample, sequenced in a study of blood T cell repertoires in COVID-19. Sequenced by immunoSEQ multiplex PCR; TCRdb stores in-frame clones only, minus some. The data contain roughly 310,000 clones, 85% to 90% of them singletons. The sample was peripheral blood. The receptors here all came from a woman in her thirties with COVID-19, enrolled during active disease.

This chain connects TRBV6-4 to TRBJ2-1, with 8 bases matching TRBD2. Losses at the gene ends were 5 bases for V and 7 bases for J; bases not matched to a gene: 10. CDR1 MRHNA and CDR2 SNTAGT come from the germline V gene. The CDR3 spans 15 residues. The CDR3 spells CASSPSTSARNEQFF. Here the CDR3 DNA reads TGTGCCAGCAGTCCGTCGACTAGCGCTAGGAATGAGCAGTTCTTC.

This clone was detected only a few times. The genes are TRBV30 and TRBJ1-2; D unresolved. Trimming shortened V by 0 bases and J by 5 bases, and 7 bases separated the two germline ends. The CDR3 totals 12 residues. Germline-derived CDR1 and CDR2 are GTSNPN and SVGIG (reference sequence). The CDR3 region has the DNA TGTGCCTGGAGTGTTGGGGAGTATGGCTACACCTTC. Translated, it gives CAWSVGEYGYTF.

This clone showed up just once. This sequence joins TRBV30 and TRBJ2-3; 7 bases line up with TRBD2. CDR1 and CDR2 from the germline V gene are GTSNPN and SVGIG (reference sequence). Trimming cost V 1 base and J 3 bases; bases outside gene matches: 13. The CDR3 contains 17 residues. The CDR3 nucleotides read TGTGCCTGGAGTGCCCCCTCTGCGGGGGAGTGGACAGATACGCAGTATTTT. This sequence encodes CAWSAPSAGEWTDTQYF. Complete variable domain (other parts from reference TRBV30 and TRBJ2-3): SQTIHQWPATLVQPVGSPLSLECTVEGTSNPNLYWYRQAAGRGLQLLFYSVGIGQISSEVPQNLSASRPQDRQFILSSKKLLLSDSGFYLCAWSAPSAGEWTDTQYFGPGTRLTVL.

The chain has TRBV30 and TRBJ2-1; TRBD1 agrees at 8 bases. V lost 0 bases, J lost 7 bases, and 5 bases stayed unmatched. The CDR3 is 14 amino acids. Germline CDR1 reads GTSNPN; CDR2 reads SVGIG (reference sequence). The CDR3 sequence is CAWSVVRDRNEQFF. In nucleotides, the CDR3 is TGTGCCTGGAGTGTTGTACGGGACAGGAATGAGCAGTTCTTC.

This clone has more than one count but fewer than ten. The V call is TRBV25-1, the J call TRBJ2-1, with 9 bases fitting TRBD1. Germline V gene sequence: CDR1 MGHDK, CDR2 SYGVNS. The CDR3 is 13 residues long. V shed 6 bases and J 9 bases; nucleotides not matched to a gene: 6. The CDR3 spells CASRDRGEVEQFF. CDR3 DNA: TGTGCCAGCAGAGACAGGGGGGAAGTTGAGCAGTTCTTC.

The chain is built from TRBV29-1 and TRBJ1-1; weak D call: TRBD1 (6 bases). V dropped 7 bases and J dropped 2 bases, with 14 bases sitting between them. This CDR3 contains 13 residues. Germline values: CDR1 SQVTM, CDR2 ANQGSEA. The CDR3 loop reads CSAMTGFNTEAFF. The CDR3 DNA reads as TGCAGCGCAATGACAGGTTTTAACACTGAAGCTTTCTTT.

The gene calls are TRBV6-5 and TRBJ2-1, with D perhaps matching TRBD2 (6 bases). The CDR3 extends over 15 amino acids. V was pared by 6 bases and J by 6 bases, with 18 bases between. The V gene's germline CDR1 is MNHEY and CDR2 SVGAGI. The CDR3 loop reads CASRGEGGPFNEQFF. DNA for the CDR3: TGTGCCAGCAGGGGTGAGGGAGGCCCGTTCAATGAGCAGTTCTTC.

V usage is TRBV30 and J usage is TRBJ2-3; no clear D gene. CDR1 is GTSNPN and CDR2 is SVGIG in the germline V gene (reference sequence). The CDR3 is made up of 16 amino acids. Trimming took 0 bases from V and 2 from J, leaving 15 bases between them. CDR3 in amino acids: CAWSVNLPLLTDTQYF. The CDR3 coding sequence is TGTGCCTGGAGTGTAAACTTGCCTCTCCTCACAGATACGCAGTATTTT.

The chain is built from TRBV9 and TRBJ1-1; TRBD1 is a possible D gene (5 bases). Trimming left V 0 bases short and J 0 bases short, with 9 bases between. Germline assignment: CDR1 SGDLS and CDR2 YYNGEE. The CDR3 spans 15 residues. CDR3 DNA sequence: TGTGCCAGCAGCGTAGCTCTGGGGCTGAACACTGAAGCTTTCTTT. It yields the protein CASSVALGLNTEAFF. The full variable domain, in which reference TRBV9 and TRBJ1-1 provide the parts outside the CDR3, is DSGVTQTPKHLITATGQRVTLRCSPRSGDLSVYWYQQSLDQGLQFLIQYYNGEERAKGNILERFSAQQFPDLHSELNLSSLELGDSALYFCASSVALGLNTEAFFGQGTRLTVV.

This chain connects TRBV28 to TRBJ1-3, with D possibly matching TRBD1 (5 bases). The length of the CDR3 is 17 residues. Trimming cost V 3 bases and J 0 bases, with 15 bases left between them. Germline CDR1 and CDR2: MDHEN and SYDVKM. CDR3 region: CASSFLQGGSSGNTIYF. The DNA for the CDR3 is TGTGCCAGCAGTTTTCTCCAGGGAGGGAGCTCTGGAAACACCATATATTTT.

This sequence joins TRBV11-2 and TRBJ2-1; TRBD2 agrees at 8 bases. Per the germline V gene, CDR1 is SGHAT and CDR2 is FQNNGV. The V segment lost 4 bases and the J segment 8 bases; nucleotides outside the gene matches: 10. The length of the CDR3 is 15 residues. The CDR3 region has the DNA TGTGCCAGCAGCTATAGGGGACTAGGTCGTGATGAGCAGTTCTTC. It is translated as CASSYRGLGRDEQFF. Full variable domain (rest looked up from reference TRBV11-2 and TRBJ2-1): EAGVAQSPRYKIIEKRQSVAFWCNPISGHATLYWYQQILGQGPKLLIQFQNNGVVDDSQLPKDRFSAERLKGVDSTLKIQPAKLEDSAVYLCASSYRGLGRDEQFFGPGTRLTVL.

CDR3 nucleotides: TGTGCCAGCAGCGCCACAGAGTACGAGCAGTACTTC. It codes for CASSATEYEQYF. The chain combines TRBV7-6 with TRBJ2-7; the D is unclear. The germline V and J ends were trimmed by 5 bases and 4 bases, with 9 bases remaining between them. The CDR3 loop spans 12 amino acids. CDR1 and CDR2 from the germline V gene are SGHVS and FNYEAQ. The complete variable domain, with remaining parts taken from reference TRBV7-6 and TRBJ2-7, reads GAGVSQSPRYKVTKRGQDVALRCDPISGHVSLYWYRQALGQGPEFLTYFNYEAQQDKSGLPNDRFSAERPEGSISTLTIQRTEQRDSAMYRCASSATEYEQYFGPGTRLTVT.

The chain carries TRBV18 and TRBJ1-2, with D perhaps TRBD1 (5 bases). This CDR3 comprises 18 residues. V lost 1 base, J lost 8 bases, and 26 bases lay in between. Looked up from germline, CDR1 is KGHSH and CDR2 is LQKENI. CDR3 loop: CASSPRAGITMAGIGYTF. CDR3 bases: TGTGCCAGCTCACCACGGGCAGGGATTACTATGGCTGGTATCGGCTACACCTTC.

J is TRBJ2-1 and V is TRBV5-5; 9 bases map to TRBD2. Trimming removed 4 bases from V and 4 bases from J; junction bases left unmatched: 3. The germline gives CDR1 SGHKS, CDR2 YYEKEE (reference sequence). The CDR3 consists of 14 residues. CDR3 residues: CASSQTSGYNEQFF. In DNA, the CDR3 is TGTGCCAGCAGCCAGACTAGCGGATACAATGAGCAGTTCTTC. Looking up the rest from reference TRBV5-5 and TRBJ2-1 gives the full variable domain: DAGVTQSPTHLIKTRGQQVTLRCSPISGHKSVSWYQQVLGQGPQFIFQYYEKEERGRGNFPDRFSARQFPNYSSELNVNALLLGDSALYLCASSQTSGYNEQFFGPGTRLTVL.

The chain joins TRBV28 to TRBJ2-7, with 8 bases aligning to TRBD1. The trim removed 1 base at V and 1 base at J, leaving 3 bases unmatched. Germline V gene data show CDR1 as MDHEN and CDR2 as SYDVKM. The CDR3 length is 15 residues. DNA for the CDR3: TGTGCCAGCAGTTTATATGGGACAGGATCCTACGAGCAGTACTTC. The encoded protein is CASSLYGTGSYEQYF.

This clone was observed a few times. The V gene is TRBV4-1, the J gene TRBJ2-2, with 7 nucleotides matching TRBD1. The CDR3 totals 14 residues. The J segment lost 3 bases and the V segment lost 6 bases, leaving 4 bases of the junction unmatched. Germline lookup yields CDR1 MGHRA and CDR2 YSYEKL. CDR3: CASRPTGYTGELFF. The CDR3 DNA is TGCGCCAGCAGACCGACAGGGTACACCGGGGAGCTGTTTTTT.

This chain links TRBV5-4 with TRBJ1-2; no clear D. CDR3 length: 17 residues. V shed 4 bases and J shed 2 bases, with 21 bases lying between them. Germline-derived CDR1 and CDR2 are SGHNT and YYREEE (reference sequence). The CDR3: CASSIQTGFSLNYGYTF. The CDR3 coding sequence is TGTGCCAGCAGCATACAAACCGGGTTCTCCCTGAACTATGGCTACACCTTC.

The V gene is TRBV27, the J gene TRBJ2-1, with TRBD2 matching 7 bases. Germline lookup yields CDR1 MNHEY and CDR2 SMNVEV (reference sequence). The ends lost 6 bases at V and 6 bases at J; junction bases unmatched: 11. This CDR3 has 15 amino acids. CDR3: CASSPGLVVVNEQFF. DNA of the CDR3: TGTGCCAGCAGCCCTGGACTAGTGGTCGTCAATGAGCAGTTCTTC.

V is TRBV5-1 and J is TRBJ2-3, with D perhaps TRBD2 (7 bases). CDR1 and CDR2 (germline): SGHRS, YFSETQ. Trimming stripped 6 bases from V and 0 bases from J, with 17 bases between. This CDR3 has 16 residues. The CDR3 spells CASTPDRGGSTDTQYF. The CDR3 DNA reads as TGCGCCAGCACCCCGGATAGGGGGGGCAGCACAGATACGCAGTATTTT. Variable domain in full (rest from reference TRBV5-1 and TRBJ2-3): KAGVTQTPRYLIKTRGQQVTLSCSPISGHRSVSWYQQTPGQGLQFLFEYFSETQRNKGNFPGRFSGRQFSNSRSEMNVSTLELGDSALYLCASTPDRGGSTDTQYFGPGTRLTVL.

This rearrangement joins TRBV3-1 (or the pseudogene TRBV3-2) to TRBJ2-4; 9 bases line up with TRBD1. This CDR3 has 15 residues. V lost 0 bases to trimming and J lost 8 bases; unmatched junction nucleotides: 5. Germline V gives CDR1 LGHDT, CDR2 YNNKEL (reference sequence). The CDR3 loop is CASSQEVTGGHIQYF. CDR3 nucleotide sequence: TGTGCCAGCAGCCAAGAGGTGACAGGGGGGCACATTCAGTACTTC.

The rearrangement joins TRBV12-5 to TRBJ1-3; D is perhaps TRBD1 (6 bases). The CDR3 totals 18 residues. CDR1 and CDR2 (germline): LGHNT, FRNRAP. The ends were cut back, 2 bases at V and 5 bases at J, with 22 bases in the middle. This CDR3 reads CASGLPRTAKILRNTIYF. The CDR3 DNA follows: TGTGCTAGTGGTTTGCCTCGGACAGCCAAAATATTACGAAACACCATATATTTT.

The V gene is TRBV29-1, the J gene TRBJ1-1, with a tentative D call TRBD1 (6 bases). V lost 8 bases to trimming and J lost 4 bases, with 17 bases between them. This CDR3 contains 13 residues. Per germline, CDR1 SQVTM and CDR2 ANQGSEA. CDR3 region: CSTRDNLGTEAFF. The CDR3 DNA reads TGCAGCACTAGGGACAATCTTGGCACTGAAGCTTTCTTT.

The V and J genes are TRBV29-1 and TRBJ2-7, with 11 nucleotides matching TRBD2. Germline assignment: CDR1 SQVTM and CDR2 ANQGSEA. The CDR3 spans 13 residues. After removal of 6 bases from V and 3 bases from J, the junction contained 4 bases not matched to a gene. CDR3 residues: CSVRLAGGYEQYF. CDR3 coding DNA: TGCAGCGTCCGTCTAGCGGGAGGCTACGAGCAGTACTTC.

The V gene is TRBV5-5, the J gene TRBJ2-5; perhaps TRBD2 as D (5 bases). CDR1 and CDR2 from the germline V gene are SGHKS and YYEKEE (reference sequence). V was pared by 4 bases and J by 5 bases, with 12 bases between. CDR3 length equals 13 residues. Here the CDR3 DNA reads TGTGCCAGCAGCGACTACCTCATGGAGACCCAGTACTTC. Translating gives CASSDYLMETQYF.

The chain has TRBV12-3 or TRBV12-4 and TRBJ1-2, with D unresolved. Trimming pared 6 bases from V and 3 bases from J, leaving 5 bases between. This CDR3 comprises 11 residues. The CDR3 loop is CASSLHYGYTF. The CDR3 region has the DNA TGTGCCAGCAGCCTCCACTATGGCTACACCTTC.

The chain links TRBV2 to TRBJ2-1, with D perhaps TRBD1 (7 bases). V lost 7 bases to trimming and J lost 8 bases, with 27 bases between them. CDR1 is SNHLY and CDR2 is FYNNEI in the germline V gene. The CDR3 is 17 residues long. CDR3 residues: CASKGATSGAWGDEQFF. Here the CDR3 DNA reads TGTGCCAGCAAGGGGGCTACGAGCGGCGCCTGGGGGGATGAGCAGTTCTTC.

The genes are TRBV9 and TRBJ2-5; possible D gene TRBD1, 6 bases. The CDR3 runs 14 residues. Trimming stripped 0 bases from V and 5 bases from J, with 11 bases between. Germline V gene lookup returns CDR1 SGDLS and CDR2 YYNGEE. This CDR3 is CASSVEGVRETQYF. The CDR3 DNA is TGTGCCAGCAGCGTAGAGGGGGTTCGGGAGACCCAGTACTTC.

This clone was seen once. The gene calls are TRBV19 and TRBJ1-1; 7 bases are a match to TRBD1. Trimming removed 10 bases from V and 5 bases from J; junction bases left unmatched: 19. Germline values: CDR1 LNHDA, CDR2 SQIVND (reference sequence). This CDR3 contains 16 residues. The CDR3 DNA is TGTGCCACCCGGGGTGGAGACAGGGTAACGGAAACTGAAGCTTTCTTT. Translating it yields CATRGGDRVTETEAFF.

The J gene is TRBJ2-2, the V gene TRBV4-2, with D unresolved. The CDR3 loop spans 14 amino acids. Trimming left V 4 bases short and J 4 bases short, with 10 bases between. Germline V CDR1 and CDR2: LGHNA, YNFKEQ. CDR3 residues: CASSRFQVTGELFF. For the CDR3, the DNA is TGTGCCAGCAGCCGATTTCAGGTCACCGGGGAGCTGTTTTTT.

V usage is TRBV5-1 and J usage is TRBJ1-2, with 7 bases matching TRBD1. The germline CDR1 and CDR2 sequences are SGHRS and YFSETQ. The V and J ends lost 0 bases and 6 bases, in that order; junction bases with no gene match: 11. This CDR3 is built from 16 residues. CDR3 DNA: TGCGCCAGCAGCTTGGTGGGGACCGACAGGGAGGATGGCTACACCTTC. This codes for CASSLVGTDREDGYTF.

The chain carries TRBV5-6 and TRBJ1-2, with D maybe TRBD1 (6 bases). The germline CDR1 and CDR2 sequences are SGHDT and YYEEEE. The CDR3 sequence is 15 residues long. V lost 2 bases and J 6 bases, leaving 17 bases between the germline ends. The CDR3 coding sequence is TGTGCCAGCAGCTTTGGGCAGGGGATCTTCCATGGCTACACCTTC. It is translated as CASSFGQGIFHGYTF.

The V and J genes are TRBV27 and TRBJ2-7; D perhaps matches TRBD1 (6 bases). In germline, CDR1 is MNHEY, CDR2 SMNVEV (reference sequence). Trimming pared 5 bases from V and 5 bases from J, leaving 19 bases between. The CDR3 spans 15 residues. The chain's CDR3 is CASSPLRTVFHEQYF. The CDR3 bases are TGTGCCAGCAGTCCGCTACGGACAGTTTTCCACGAGCAGTACTTC.